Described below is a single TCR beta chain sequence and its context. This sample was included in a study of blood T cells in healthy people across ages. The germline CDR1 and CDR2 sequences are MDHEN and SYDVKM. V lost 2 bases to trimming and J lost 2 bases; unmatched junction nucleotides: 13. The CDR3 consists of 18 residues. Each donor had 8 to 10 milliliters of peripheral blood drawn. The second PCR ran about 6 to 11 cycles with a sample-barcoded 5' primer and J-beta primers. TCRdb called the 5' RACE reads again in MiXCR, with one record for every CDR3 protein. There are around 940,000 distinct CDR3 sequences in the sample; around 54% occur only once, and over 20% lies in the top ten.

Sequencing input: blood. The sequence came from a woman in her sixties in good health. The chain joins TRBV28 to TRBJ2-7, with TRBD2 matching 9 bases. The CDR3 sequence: CASSLVVRLAGVTYEQYF. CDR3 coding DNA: TGTGCCAGCAGTTTAGTGGTCAGATTAGCGGGGGTTACCTACGAGCAGTACTTC.